Following are 16 T cell receptor beta chains from one sample sequenced in a study of CD4+ T cells in melanoma (dated by TCRdb to the early 2020s). The library was obtained by the immunoSEQ multiplex PCR assay. This immuneACCESS table, as held by TCRdb, lists in-frame sequences with V and J called but not all clones. Of the missing ones, under half trace to an unresolved V gene in checked studies; the others have no known cause. This sample lists about 50,000 clones; 75% to 90% were detected once. The ten top clones hold 10% to 15% of the sample. Input material: peripheral blood. The receptors shown here come from a human donor with melanoma.

Turning to this clone: An end of the junction differs from the germline gene, which may be a read error. V gene TRBV7-7 combines with J gene TRBJ2-3, with D unresolved. This CDR3 is 15 amino acids long. Germline-derived CDR1 and CDR2 are SSHAT and FNYEAQ (reference sequence). CDR3 nucleotides: TGTGCTAGCAGCTTCCGACCCGATGGCACAGATACGCAGTATTTT. It translates to CASSFRPDGTDTQYF.

Only a few counts were recorded for this clone. V gene TRBV6-1 combines with J gene TRBJ2-5; TRBD1 matches at 7 bases. The J call may be wrong; the DNA end is better matched by TRBJ2-7. The CDR3 is 17 amino acids. The germline V gene has CDR1 MNHNS and CDR2 SASEGT. The CDR3 nucleotides read TGTGCCAGCAGTGAAGCAGGGGGACAGTCCCTCTCCTACGAGCAGTACTTC. Translating it yields CASSEAGGQSLSYEQYF.

J is TRBJ2-1 and V is TRBV4-2, with D possibly being TRBD2 (5 bases). Trimming removed 1 base at V and 2 bases at J, with 12 bases between. This CDR3 is built from 16 residues. Per germline, CDR1 LGHNA and CDR2 YNFKEQ. For the CDR3, the DNA is TGTGCCAGCAGCCAAGCAGTAGACTACGCCTACAATGAGCAGTTCTTC. Its translation: CASSQAVDYAYNEQFF.

J is TRBJ2-5 and V is TRBV28; D assignment may be TRBD1 or TRBD2 (6 bases each). The CDR3 loop spans 16 amino acids. The germline V gene has CDR1 MDHEN and CDR2 SYDVKM. V shed 6 bases and J shed 2 bases, with 19 bases lying between them. The DNA of the CDR3 is TGTGCCAGCAGCCCCGGGGGCAGGGGCGAACAAGAGACCCAGTACTTC. Encoded protein: CASSPGGRGEQETQYF.

The chain couples TRBV18 to TRBJ2-7; perhaps D is TRBD1 or TRBD2 (5 bases each). Per the germline V gene, CDR1 is KGHSH and CDR2 is LQKENI. V lost 2 bases to trimming and J lost 3 bases, with 20 bases between them. The CDR3 covers 17 residues. In nucleotides, the CDR3 is TGTGCCAGCTCACCAAGTCGTGGGTTTGGGGGTCGCTACGAGCAGTACTTC. Its protein product is CASSPSRGFGGRYEQYF.

J is TRBJ1-4 and V is TRBV5-1, with D hard to call. The CDR3 contains 17 residues. The ends were cut back, 0 bases at V and 1 base at J, with 13 bases in the middle. CDR1 is SGHRS and CDR2 is YFSETQ in the germline V gene. CDR3 residues: CASSLAAGGGTNEKLFF. DNA of the CDR3: TGCGCCAGCAGCTTGGCGGCAGGCGGTGGAACTAATGAAAAACTGTTTTTT.

The chain has TRBV4-2 and TRBJ1-2; D not certain. This CDR3 region has 14 residues. CDR1 is LGHNA, CDR2 YNFKEQ, per germline. V gave up 0 bases and J gave up 4 bases, with 9 bases separating them. Here the CDR3 DNA reads TGTGCCAGCAGCCAAGAGACGGGAATCTATGGCTACACCTTC. This translates into CASSQETGIYGYTF.

The genes are TRBV6-6 and TRBJ1-1; perhaps TRBD1 as D (6 bases). The V end lost 2 bases, the J end lost 4 bases, and 11 bases lay between the germline ends. CDR1 and CDR2 from the germline V gene are MNHNY and SVGAGI (reference sequence). CDR3 size: 14 residues. The CDR3 region is CASSYRGLRTEAFF. In nucleotides, the CDR3 is TGTGCCAGCAGTTACCGGGGGCTACGCACTGAAGCTTTCTTT.

The V and J genes are TRBV4-2 and TRBJ2-1, with 9 bases aligning to TRBD1. Germline V CDR1 and CDR2: LGHNA, YNFKEQ. V lost 4 bases to trimming and J lost 5 bases; unmatched junction nucleotides: 6. The CDR3 runs to 15 residues. The CDR3 DNA sequence: TGTGCCAGCAGCCTCGGGACAGGGTATAACAATGAGCAGTTCTTC. Protein sequence: CASSLGTGYNNEQFF.

This sequence joins TRBV19 and TRBJ1-3; tentatively, D is TRBD1 (6 bases). V was clipped by 7 bases and J by 1 base, with 17 bases between them. Germline V lookup: CDR1 LNHDA, CDR2 SQIVND (reference sequence). The CDR3 extends over 16 amino acids. The CDR3 loop reads CASNEGHVGSGNTIYF. CDR3 nucleotides: TGTGCCAGTAATGAGGGACACGTCGGGTCTGGAAACACCATATATTTT. The whole variable domain, filled in from reference TRBV19 and TRBJ1-3, reads DGGITQSPKYLFRKEGQNVTLSCEQNLNHDAMYWYRQDPGQGLRLIYYSQIVNDFQKGDIAEGYSVSREKKESFPLTVTSAQKNPTAFYLCASNEGHVGSGNTIYFGEGSWLTVV.

J is TRBJ2-7 and V is TRBV2; unclear D gene. Germline V gives CDR1 SNHLY, CDR2 FYNNEI. The ends were cut back, 8 bases at V and 3 bases at J, with 8 bases in the middle. The CDR3 spans 11 residues. CDR3 sequence: CASSYNYEQYF. The CDR3 DNA reads TGTGCCAGCTCATATAACTACGAGCAGTACTTC.

This chain joins TRBV19 and TRBJ2-3; D is possibly TRBD2 (6 bases). CDR1 is LNHDA, CDR2 SQIVND, per germline (reference sequence). The CDR3 has 12 amino acids. The germline V and J ends were trimmed by 2 bases and 6 bases, with 6 bases remaining between them. CDR3: CASSISGDTQYF. DNA of the CDR3: TGTGCCAGTAGTATAAGCGGGGATACGCAGTATTTT.

The chain employs TRBV7-9 and TRBJ2-7; D is perhaps TRBD1 (5 bases). Germline values: CDR1 SEHNR, CDR2 FQNEAQ (reference sequence). The CDR3 is made up of 13 amino acids. The V gene lost 3 bases and the J gene lost 7 bases, with 13 bases spanning the gap. CDR3: CASSLTDTREQYF. For the CDR3, the DNA is TGTGCCAGCAGCTTGACAGACACACGGGAGCAGTACTTC.

The gene calls are TRBV5-5 and TRBJ1-1, with D uncertain. Germline V gives CDR1 SGHKS, CDR2 YYEKEE (reference sequence). V lost 4 bases to trimming and J lost 5 bases, with 12 bases between them. This CDR3 has 13 residues. CDR3 nucleotide sequence: TGTGCCAGCAGCCTGAGTGTGTTGACTGAAGCTTTCTTT. As protein: CASSLSVLTEAFF.

The chain links TRBV19 to TRBJ2-4, with a weak D call TRBD1 (6 bases). The CDR3 loop spans 14 amino acids. V was shortened by 4 bases and J by 3 bases, with 10 bases between the two germline ends. The V gene's germline CDR1 is LNHDA and CDR2 SQIVND (reference sequence). The chain's CDR3 is CASSNGQLKNIQYF. CDR3 coding DNA: TGTGCCAGTAGTAACGGACAGCTCAAAAACATTCAGTACTTC.

V and J are TRBV6-6 and TRBJ1-6; D not resolved. V gave up 5 bases and J gave up 0 bases, with 8 bases separating them. The CDR3 runs to 15 residues. Germline V CDR1 and CDR2: MNHNY, SVGAGI (reference sequence). The CDR3 DNA reads TGTGCCAGCAGTGTATCCAGCTCCTATAATTCACCCCTCCACTTT. It encodes CASSVSSSYNSPLHF.